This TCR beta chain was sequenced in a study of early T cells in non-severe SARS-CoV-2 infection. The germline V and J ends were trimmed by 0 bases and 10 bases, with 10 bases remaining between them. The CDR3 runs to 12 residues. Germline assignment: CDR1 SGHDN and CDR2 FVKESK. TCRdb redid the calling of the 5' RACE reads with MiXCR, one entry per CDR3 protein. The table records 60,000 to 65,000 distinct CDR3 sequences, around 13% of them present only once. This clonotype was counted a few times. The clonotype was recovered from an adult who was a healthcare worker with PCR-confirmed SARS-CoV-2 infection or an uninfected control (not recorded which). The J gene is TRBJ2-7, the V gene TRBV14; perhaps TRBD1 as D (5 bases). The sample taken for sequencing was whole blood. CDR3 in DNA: TGTGCCAGCAGCCAAGATTTGCAGGGTCAGTACTTC. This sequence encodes CASSQDLQGQYF.